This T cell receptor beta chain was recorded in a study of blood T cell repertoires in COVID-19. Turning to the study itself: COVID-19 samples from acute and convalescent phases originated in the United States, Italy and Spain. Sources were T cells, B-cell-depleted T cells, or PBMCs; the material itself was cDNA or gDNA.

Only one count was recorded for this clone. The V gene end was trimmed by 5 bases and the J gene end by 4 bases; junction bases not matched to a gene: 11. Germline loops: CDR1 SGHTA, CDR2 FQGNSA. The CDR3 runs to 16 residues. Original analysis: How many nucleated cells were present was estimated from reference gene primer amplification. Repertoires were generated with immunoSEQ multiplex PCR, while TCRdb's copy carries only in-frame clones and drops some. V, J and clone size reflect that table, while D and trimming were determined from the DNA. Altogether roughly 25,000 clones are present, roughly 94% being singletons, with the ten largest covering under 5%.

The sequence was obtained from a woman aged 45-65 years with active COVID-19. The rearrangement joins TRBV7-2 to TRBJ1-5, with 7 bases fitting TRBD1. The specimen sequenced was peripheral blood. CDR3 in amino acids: CASSPGTVLSNQPQHF. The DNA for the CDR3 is TGTGCCAGCAGCCCCGGGACAGTGTTGTCAAATCAGCCCCAGCATTTT.